This T cell receptor beta chain was retrieved from a study of a mutant IDH1 vaccine in newly diagnosed glioma. V lost 3 bases to trimming and J lost 2 bases, with 14 bases between them. The germline V gene has CDR1 ENHRY and CDR2 SYGVKD. The CDR3 covers 15 residues. TCRdb's copy holds only in-frame clones and misses some; the assay was immunoSEQ multiplex PCR. The sample holds 110,000 or so clones, around 90% seen once. Notes on this clone: Its matching antigen is unknown.

The time point here: week 11, during vaccination. Vaccinated patients received 300 ug of mutant IDH1 20-mer peptide per dose, with topical imiquimod. The receptor was isolated from a woman aged 45-59 years with glioma. The J gene is TRBJ2-7, the V gene TRBV10-3; maybe TRBD1 (5 bases). The sequenced sample was PBMCs, obtained from a glioma patient whose treatment included an IDH1 peptide vaccine. The CDR3 loop is CAISETPGKTYEQYF. The CDR3 DNA reads TGTGCCATCAGTGAAACGCCAGGGAAGACCTACGAGCAGTACTTC.